This entry lists 17 T cell receptor beta chains sequenced from one sample in a study of type 1 regulatory T cells. These TCRs' antigens remain unknown. TCRdb re-called the reads through MiXCR, storing one row per CDR3 protein. The data hold approximately 45,000 distinct CDR3 sequences, with 9% to 15% observed a single time. The material sequenced was cultured non-Tr1 T cells, either the whole culture or a sorted T cell fraction (not recorded which). Receptors were obtained from a human donor in good health.

This clonotype was seen a few times. The chain couples TRBV18 to TRBJ2-2; TRBD1 might be the D (6 bases). The CDR3 is 16 amino acids. Germline V gene lookup returns CDR1 KGHSH and CDR2 LQKENI. With 1 base removed from V and 1 base from J, the gap between germline ends came to 10 bases. DNA of the CDR3: TGTGCCAGCTCACCACAAGGACAGAGGAACACCGGGGAGCTGTTTTTT. Encoded protein: CASSPQGQRNTGELFF.

This rearrangement joins TRBV7-2 to TRBJ1-4; TRBD1 agrees at 7 bases. V lost 5 bases, J lost 6 bases, and 9 bases stayed unmatched. From germline, CDR1 is SGHTA and CDR2 FQGNSA. This CDR3 is built from 15 residues. The CDR3 is CASSPTGDQYEKLFF. CDR3 coding DNA: TGTGCCAGCAGCCCTACAGGGGATCAATATGAAAAACTGTTTTTT. The variable domain in full, with the rest retrieved from reference TRBV7-2 and TRBJ1-4, is GAGVSQSPSNKVTEKGKDVELRCDPISGHTALYWYRQSLGQGLEFLIYFQGNSAPDKSGLPSDRFSAERTGGSVSTLTIQRTQQEDSAVYLCASSPTGDQYEKLFFGSGTQLSVL.

The V and J genes are TRBV9 and TRBJ1-1; D unclear. This CDR3 is built from 14 residues. In germline, CDR1 is SGDLS, CDR2 YYNGEE. Trimming stripped 0 bases from V and 0 bases from J, with 6 bases between. The DNA for the CDR3 is TGTGCCAGCAGCGTAGTTTCTGTGAACACTGAAGCTTTCTTT. Its translation: CASSVVSVNTEAFF.

V gene TRBV27 combines with J gene TRBJ2-5; 11 bases match TRBD2. J gave up 5 bases and V 7 bases, and 15 bases lay outside the gene matches. Per the germline V gene, CDR1 is MNHEY and CDR2 is SMNVEV (reference sequence). CDR3 size: 17 residues. In DNA, the CDR3 is TGTGCCAGCATCCTAGGTACTAGCGGGAGAGATGAGGAGACCCAGTACTTC. This sequence encodes CASILGTSGRDEETQYF.

Only a few counts were recorded for this clonotype. The chain couples TRBV5-1 to TRBJ2-2; 7 nucleotides align to TRBD1. In germline, CDR1 is SGHRS, CDR2 YFSETQ. The V segment lost 4 bases and the J segment 5 bases; nucleotides outside the gene matches: 5. The CDR3 spans 14 residues. For the CDR3, the DNA is TGCGCCAGCAGCAGAGACAGGGAAACCGGGGAGCTGTTTTTT. Translation gives CASSRDRETGELFF.

The CDR3 here is CSARDIGTGANYGYTF. The CDR3 DNA is TGCAGTGCTAGAGATATTGGGACCGGAGCTAACTATGGCTACACCTTC. This chain links TRBV20-1 with TRBJ1-2; D is perhaps TRBD1 (5 bases). This CDR3 is 16 amino acids long. The ends were cut back, 0 bases at V and 0 bases at J, with 14 bases in the middle. CDR1 is DFQATT, CDR2 SNEGSKA, per germline (reference sequence).

This clonotype showed up just once. A much bigger clone sits one base away, suggesting this may be a read error. The chain couples TRBV6-2 or TRBV6-3 to TRBJ1-2; a possible D gene is TRBD1 (6 bases). CDR1 and CDR2 from the germline V gene are MNHEY and SVGEGT. The CDR3 consists of 14 residues. The CDR3 region has the DNA TGTGCCGGCAGCGGATTACAGGGCTCCTATGGCTACACCTTC. Its protein is CAGSGLQGSYGYTF.

This clonotype occurred many times. The chain is built from TRBV30 and TRBJ1-2; tentative D call: TRBD1 (5 bases). Germline lookup yields CDR1 GTSNPN and CDR2 SVGIG (reference sequence). The CDR3 totals 12 residues. The V gene lost 2 bases and the J gene lost 4 bases, with 8 bases spanning the gap. The CDR3 DNA reads as TGTGCCTGGAGTACAGGACTCTATGGCTACACCTTC. Amino acids: CAWSTGLYGYTF.

The table lists this clonotype with many counts. V usage is TRBV19 and J usage is TRBJ2-4; D might be TRBD1 or TRBD2, each matching 6 bases. The CDR3 is 16 residues long. The germline V gene encodes CDR1 LNHDA and CDR2 SQIVND (reference sequence). V lost 3 bases and J 1 base, leaving 13 bases between the germline ends. The CDR3 nucleotides are TGTGCCAGTAGTATTCAAGGGGGGCCTGCCAAAAACATTCAGTACTTC. Translated: CASSIQGGPAKNIQYF.

The chain joins TRBV5-1 to TRBJ1-2, with D tentatively TRBD1 (6 bases). CDR1 and CDR2 (germline): SGHRS, YFSETQ. Trimming left V 0 bases short and J 5 bases short, with 11 bases between. The CDR3 covers 14 residues. The CDR3 DNA follows: TGCGCCAGCAGCTTGGCCTGGGGGCCTTATGGCTACACCTTC. As protein: CASSLAWGPYGYTF. The full variable domain, in which reference TRBV5-1 and TRBJ1-2 provide the parts outside the CDR3, is KAGVTQTPRYLIKTRGQQVTLSCSPISGHRSVSWYQQTPGQGLQFLFEYFSETQRNKGNFPGRFSGRQFSNSRSEMNVSTLELGDSALYLCASSLAWGPYGYTFGSGTRLTVV.

This chain connects TRBV5-1 to TRBJ2-7; 8 bases agree with TRBD1. This CDR3 is 15 amino acids long. CDR1 SGHRS and CDR2 YFSETQ come from the germline V gene. After removal of 4 bases from V and 0 bases from J, the junction contained 6 bases not matched to a gene. CDR3 DNA sequence: TGCGCCAGCAGCCGGGGACAGGCCCCCTCCTACGAGCAGTACTTC. Translating it yields CASSRGQAPSYEQYF.

This sequence joins TRBV6-5 and TRBJ1-5; D not certain. Per germline, CDR1 MNHEY and CDR2 SVGAGI. The CDR3 consists of 14 residues. Trimming removed 6 bases at V and 2 bases at J, with 11 bases between. The CDR3 sequence: CASSANWGNQPQHF. CDR3 nucleotide sequence: TGTGCCAGCAGCGCTAATTGGGGCAATCAGCCCCAGCATTTT.

This clonotype occurred many times. The chain joins TRBV7-9 to TRBJ1-5, with a possible D match to TRBD1 (5 bases). Germline V gene sequence: CDR1 SEHNR, CDR2 FQNEAQ (reference sequence). CDR3 length equals 13 residues. Trimming cost V 2 bases and J 7 bases, with 9 bases left between them. CDR3 in DNA: TGTGCCAGCAGCTTATCCAGGGACCAGCCCCAGCATTTT. The encoded protein is CASSLSRDQPQHF.

This clonotype was counted only a few times. A junction boundary mismatches the germline segment, possibly from a read error. The gene calls are TRBV20-1 and TRBJ1-6; tentatively, D is TRBD1 (6 bases). Germline CDR1 DFQATT, CDR2 SNEGSKA (reference sequence). The CDR3 loop spans 15 amino acids. The DNA of the CDR3 is TGCAGTGCTGGAGAGATCAGGGGAAAGGATTCACCCCTCCACTTT. Amino acid sequence: CSAGEIRGKDSPLHF.

The chain has TRBV9 and TRBJ2-2; no definite D call. V was cut by 2 bases and J by 4 bases, with 9 bases left in between. CDR1 and CDR2 from the germline V gene are SGDLS and YYNGEE. The CDR3 contains 14 residues. For the CDR3, the DNA is TGTGCCAGCAGCGTCAGAGGAGCCACCGGGGAGCTGTTTTTT. Protein sequence: CASSVRGATGELFF. Full variable domain (remainder filled in from reference TRBV9 and TRBJ2-2): DSGVTQTPKHLITATGQRVTLRCSPRSGDLSVYWYQQSLDQGLQFLIQYYNGEERAKGNILERFSAQQFPDLHSELNLSSLELGDSALYFCASSVRGATGELFFGEGSRLTVL.

This clonotype was seen repeatedly, ten times or more. The V gene is TRBV5-5, the J gene TRBJ1-6, with D possibly being TRBD1 (6 bases). The length of the CDR3 is 13 residues. CDR1 and CDR2 from the germline V gene are SGHKS and YYEKEE (reference sequence). The V and J ends lost 6 bases and 10 bases respectively, with 14 bases between them. The CDR3 DNA reads as TGTGCCAGCAAAGAACAGGGTGGGTCACCCCTCCACTTT. This translates into CASKEQGGSPLHF.

This clonotype was detected only a few times. The chain is built from TRBV7-2 and TRBJ2-6; no clear D gene. V was cut by 11 bases and J by 0 bases, with 11 bases left in between. The CDR3 runs 14 residues. CDR1 SGHTA and CDR2 FQGNSA come from the germline V gene. The CDR3 sequence is CAVTLGSGANVLTF. CDR3 in DNA: TGTGCCGTTACTCTAGGCTCTGGGGCCAACGTCCTGACTTTC.